The next 25 T cell receptor beta chains were all read from a single sample in a study of T cell responses to AZD1222 COVID-19 vaccine. Sequencing used immunoSEQ multiplex PCR; TCRdb keeps in-frame clones, though not all of them. The sample contains 110,000 to 150,000 clones, about nine tenths of which appear only once. Source: peripheral blood, taken on day 0 of AZD1222 vaccination. Receptor source: an adult in good health.

The V gene is TRBV18, the J gene TRBJ2-7, with 7 nucleotides matching TRBD2. Germline lookup yields CDR1 KGHSH and CDR2 LQKENI. This CDR3 is 14 amino acids long. V was pared by 4 bases and J by 3 bases, with 6 bases of the junction left unmatched. This chain's CDR3 is CASSLAGESYEQYF. In nucleotides, the CDR3 is TGTGCCAGCTCACTGGCGGGAGAAAGCTACGAGCAGTACTTC.

The chain's CDR3 is CAISESRQGNQPQHF. CDR3 nucleotide sequence: TGTGCCATCAGTGAGTCGCGACAGGGAAATCAGCCCCAGCATTTT. The chain combines TRBV10-3 with TRBJ1-5; 7 nucleotides match TRBD1. Germline V gene lookup returns CDR1 ENHRY and CDR2 SYGVKD. The CDR3 totals 15 residues. Trimming cost V 0 bases and J 4 bases; bases outside gene matches: 3.

The V and J genes are TRBV7-2 and TRBJ2-2; D gene ambiguous. Between the trimmed V and J ends, which lost 5 bases and 1 base, there was a span of 8 bases. Per the germline V gene, CDR1 is SGHTA and CDR2 is FQGNSA. This CDR3 has 14 amino acids. The CDR3 DNA sequence: TGTGCCAGCAGCCCCACGTGGAACACCGGGGAGCTGTTTTTT. This sequence encodes CASSPTWNTGELFF.

The chain carries TRBV19 and TRBJ1-1; TRBD1 aligns across 10 bases. The CDR3 contains 15 residues. Unmatched junction bases numbered 5, after V lost 0 bases and J lost 7 bases. The germline V gene has CDR1 LNHDA and CDR2 SQIVND (reference sequence). CDR3 DNA sequence: TGTGCCAGTAGTATAGAGACAGGGGGCGCAGGTGAAGCTTTCTTT. Translated: CASSIETGGAGEAFF.

CDR3 sequence: CASSNQGNYGYTF. In DNA form, the CDR3 reads TGTGCCAGTAGTAATCAGGGTAACTATGGCTACACCTTC. This sequence joins TRBV19 and TRBJ1-2; maybe TRBD1 (5 bases). The CDR3 runs 13 residues. V lost 4 bases and J lost 1, with 7 bases in between. CDR1 and CDR2 (germline): LNHDA, SQIVND (reference sequence).

The chain joins TRBV19 to TRBJ2-7, with D possibly being TRBD1 (6 bases). Per the germline V gene, CDR1 is LNHDA and CDR2 is SQIVND (reference sequence). This CDR3 contains 11 residues. V was cut by 5 bases and J by 13 bases, with 15 bases left in between. Here the CDR3 reads CASSSGVLLYF. The CDR3 bases are TGTGCCAGTAGTTCAGGGGTCCTTCTATACTTC.

The chain couples TRBV11-3 to TRBJ2-2; 10 bases are shared with TRBD2. Per the germline V gene, CDR1 is SGHNT and CDR2 is YENEEA. V shed 5 bases and J 6 bases; nucleotides not matched to a gene: 9. The CDR3 is 16 amino acids. The DNA of the CDR3 is TGTGCCAGCAGCCCTACTAGCGGGAAGGCGGCCGGGGAGCTGTTTTTT. Residues: CASSPTSGKAAGELFF.

The chain combines TRBV12-5 with TRBJ2-1; D call uncertain. There are 16 residues in the CDR3. CDR1 LGHNT and CDR2 FRNRAP come from the germline V gene. Trimming left V 5 bases short and J 0 bases short, with 14 bases between. CDR3 sequence: CASGPALLSSYNEQFF. For the CDR3, the DNA is TGTGCTAGTGGTCCGGCCCTTCTAAGCTCCTACAATGAGCAGTTCTTC. Full variable domain (outside the CDR3, taken from reference TRBV12-5 and TRBJ2-1): DARVTQTPRHKVTEMGQEVTMRCQPILGHNTVFWYRQTMMQGLELLAYFRNRAPLDDSGMPKDRFSAEMPDATLATLKIQPSEPRDSAVYFCASGPALLSSYNEQFFGPGTRLTVL.

V and J are TRBV28 and TRBJ2-7; 12 bases line up with TRBD1. The CDR3 totals 16 residues. The junction had 7 bases not matched to a gene; V was cut back by 4 bases and J by 3 bases. Germline CDR1 and CDR2: MDHEN and SYDVKM. In DNA form, the CDR3 reads TGTGCCAGCAGTTCCTCGGGACAGGGGGCATTCTACGAGCAGTACTTC. This sequence encodes CASSSSGQGAFYEQYF.

J is TRBJ2-5 and V is TRBV24-1, with 9 bases that match TRBD2. V was pared by 3 bases and J by 13 bases, with 11 bases of the junction left unmatched. CDR1 KGHDR and CDR2 SFDVKD come from the germline V gene. This CDR3 contains 14 residues. CDR3 DNA: TGTGCCACCAGTGATGAAATAGGGACTAGCAAGATGTACTTC. Amino acid sequence: CATSDEIGTSKMYF.

V usage is TRBV2 and J usage is TRBJ2-7; no clear D. Germline V gives CDR1 SNHLY, CDR2 FYNNEI. The CDR3 contains 15 residues. Deletions cut 2 bases from V and 2 bases from J, with 13 bases between. CDR3 bases: TGTGCCAGCAGTGAACCAGGTAGTGACACCTACGAGCAGTACTTC. It translates to CASSEPGSDTYEQYF.

This clone was recorded once. The gene calls are TRBV24-1 and TRBJ1-2; a possible D gene is TRBD1 (5 bases). The CDR3 is made up of 16 amino acids. Trimming took off 3 bases at V and 6 bases at J, with 19 bases between the two ends. Per germline, CDR1 KGHDR and CDR2 SFDVKD. In DNA form, the CDR3 reads TGTGCCACCAGTGATCCCGTACAGGATCAAGGCCATGGCTACACCTTC. This codes for CATSDPVQDQGHGYTF.

The chain joins TRBV6-5 to TRBJ2-1; D not resolved. The ends were cut back, 4 bases at V and 5 bases at J, with 12 bases in the middle. The CDR3 loop spans 14 amino acids. Germline V gene data show CDR1 as MNHEY and CDR2 as SVGAGI. The CDR3 nucleotides are TGTGCCAGCAGTTCCTACTCCCTCCACAATGAGCAGTTCTTC. It specifies CASSSYSLHNEQFF.

The chain joins TRBV24-1 to TRBJ1-2, with unresolved D. The CDR3 sequence is 13 residues long. Germline loops: CDR1 KGHDR, CDR2 SFDVKD. With 2 bases removed from V and 8 bases from J, the gap between germline ends came to 11 bases. Written as DNA, the CDR3 is TGTGCCACCAGTGATTGGAGGGCTAGGGGCTACACCTTC. This translates into CATSDWRARGYTF.

The sample holds one count of this clone. The chain combines TRBV11-2 with TRBJ1-2, with 7 bases lining up with TRBD1. V shed 4 bases and J 7 bases; nucleotides not matched to a gene: 12. CDR3 length: 15 amino acids. CDR1 and CDR2 (germline): SGHAT, FQNNGV. CDR3 nucleotide sequence: TGTGCCAGCAGCTCTCCGAACAGGGGACGGAGTGGCTACACCTTC. Its translation: CASSSPNRGRSGYTF.

This chain uses TRBV5-6 with TRBJ1-1; no definite D call. Per the germline V gene, CDR1 is SGHDT and CDR2 is YYEEEE. This CDR3 region has 16 residues. V lost 0 bases and J 3 bases, leaving 15 bases between the germline ends. The chain's CDR3 is CASSLGRSGYDTEAFF. In nucleotides, the CDR3 is TGTGCCAGCAGCTTGGGAAGGTCGGGGTACGACACTGAAGCTTTCTTT.

CDR3 nucleotide sequence: TGCAGTGCTACGTGGTCAGATACGCAGTATTTT. This translates into CSATWSDTQYF. J is TRBJ2-3 and V is TRBV20-1; D unclear. This CDR3 has 11 amino acids. Trimming shortened V by 4 bases and J by 4 bases, and 6 bases separated the two germline ends. Germline lookup yields CDR1 DFQATT and CDR2 SNEGSKA (reference sequence).

The chain combines TRBV5-1 with TRBJ1-1; unclear D gene. Trimming cost V 0 bases and J 3 bases, with 6 bases left between them. CDR1 and CDR2 (germline): SGHRS, YFSETQ. CDR3 size: 13 residues. CDR3 sequence reads: CASSLGRYTEAFF. The CDR3 nucleotides read TGCGCCAGCAGCTTGGGCAGATACACTGAAGCTTTCTTT.

The chain joins TRBV7-2 to TRBJ2-7; TRBD2 matches at 13 bases. Germline CDR1 reads SGHTA; CDR2 reads FQGNSA. The V segment lost 3 bases and the J segment 6 bases; nucleotides outside the gene matches: 5. The CDR3 has 15 residues. The CDR3, as DNA: TGTGCCAGCAGCTTTGGACTAGCGGGAGCGGGCGAGCAGTACTTC. Protein: CASSFGLAGAGEQYF.

The gene calls are TRBV19 and TRBJ1-2; a weak D match, TRBD1 (6 bases). This CDR3 region has 13 residues. Between the trimmed V and J ends, which lost 9 bases and 4 bases, there was a span of 15 bases. CDR1 and CDR2 (germline): LNHDA, SQIVND (reference sequence). CDR3 loop: CASGGRGVYGYTF. The CDR3 DNA sequence: TGTGCCAGCGGGGGGCGAGGGGTCTATGGCTACACCTTC.

This clone was observed once. The chain combines TRBV6-5 with TRBJ1-6; weak D call: TRBD1 (6 bases). Trimming left V 6 bases short and J 7 bases short, with 16 bases between. The CDR3 sequence is 15 residues long. Per germline, CDR1 MNHEY and CDR2 SVGAGI. The CDR3 sequence: CASRWGQVGNSPLHF. In DNA, the CDR3 is TGTGCCAGCAGATGGGGGCAAGTGGGCAATTCACCCCTCCACTTT.

The chain is built from TRBV24-1 and TRBJ2-4, with a tentative D call TRBD1 (6 bases). Trimming took off 8 bases at V and 7 bases at J, with 14 bases between the two ends. Per the germline V gene, CDR1 is KGHDR and CDR2 is SFDVKD. This CDR3 comprises 13 residues. DNA for the CDR3: TGTGCCACCAACCAAACAGGGCTCAACATTCAGTACTTC. It translates to CATNQTGLNIQYF.

This clone was seen just once. The chain employs TRBV4-1 and TRBJ1-5, with D unclear. The CDR3 runs 15 residues. In germline, CDR1 is MGHRA, CDR2 YSYEKL. V was cut by 1 base and J by 1 base, with 8 bases left in between. CDR3 in DNA: TGCGCCAGCAGCCAAGTCCAACGGAGCAATCAGCCCCAGCATTTT. Its protein is CASSQVQRSNQPQHF.

The CDR3 DNA follows: TGTGCCTGGAGTCTTGGAGATACGCAGTATTTT. Its translation: CAWSLGDTQYF. The V call is TRBV30, the J call TRBJ2-3; D call uncertain. The CDR3 length is 11 residues. Germline assignment: CDR1 GTSNPN and CDR2 SVGIG (reference sequence). V lost 2 bases and J lost 5, with 5 bases in between.

This chain joins TRBV10-1 and TRBJ2-7, with 10 positions matching TRBD2. In germline, CDR1 is WNHNN, CDR2 SYGVQD (reference sequence). Trimming took 5 bases from V and 4 from J; bases not matched to a gene: 8. CDR3 length equals 15 residues. The CDR3 coding sequence is TGCGCCAGCAGTTCGGGTCCTAGCGGGAGTTACGAGCAGTACTTC. This encodes CASSSGPSGSYEQYF.